This T cell receptor (beta chain) comes out of a study of blood T cell repertoires in COVID-19. Overall study context: Specimens from acute and convalescent COVID-19 originated in the United States, Italy and Spain.

CDR3 size: 13 residues. Germline V lookup: CDR1 LGHDT, CDR2 YNNKEL (reference sequence). V lost 5 bases and J 4 bases, leaving 11 bases between the germline ends. As processed by the authors: Amplification of reference gene primers was used by the study to estimate nucleated cell counts. The repertoire was sequenced with immunoSEQ multiplex PCR; TCRdb's copy has only in-frame clones and lacks some. The DNA was the basis for D and trimming; V, J and clone size are from that table. Among roughly 300,000 clones listed, more than 70% were seen once. The clonotype was recovered from a woman between 50 and 59 years old who had recovered from COVID-19. The chain uses TRBV3-1 (or the pseudogene TRBV3-2) and TRBJ1-1; D ambiguous. Sequencing was done on a sample of peripheral blood. CDR3 in DNA: TGTGCCAGCAGCGCTGGAGGGTTCACTGAAGCTTTCTTT. This encodes CASSAGGFTEAFF.